Shown below are 14 T cell receptor beta chains from a single sample sequenced in a study of blood T cell repertoires in COVID-19. This table comes from immunoSEQ multiplex PCR, and its TCRdb copy is limited to in-frame clones, with some not included. In the table there are around 150,000 clones, 85% of which are singletons. The sequencing input was PBMCs or T cells enriched from blood (not recorded which). These receptors were obtained from a woman in her 40s who had recovered from COVID-19.

This sequence joins TRBV19 and TRBJ1-1, with D perhaps TRBD1 (6 bases). Germline CDR1 is LNHDA and CDR2 is SQIVND (reference sequence). V lost 4 bases to trimming and J lost 4 bases, with 13 bases between them. The CDR3 covers 14 residues. The CDR3 protein is CASSTYRVGTEAFF. Here the CDR3 DNA reads TGTGCCAGTAGTACCTACAGGGTTGGCACTGAAGCTTTCTTT.

This rearrangement joins TRBV9 to TRBJ2-3; tentative D call: TRBD1 (8 bases). Trimming shortened V by 1 base and J by 2 bases, and 14 bases separated the two germline ends. CDR1 SGDLS and CDR2 YYNGEE come from the germline V gene. This CDR3 is built from 16 residues. The CDR3 region has the DNA TGTGCCAGCAGCGTAACAGGGGGGGCTACCACAGATACGCAGTATTTT. Its translation is CASSVTGGATTDTQYF.

The CDR3 is CAISELRTITGELFF. CDR3 DNA sequence: TGTGCCATCAGTGAGCTGCGGACTATTACCGGGGAGCTGTTTTTT. This sequence joins TRBV10-3 and TRBJ2-2; a possible D gene is TRBD2 (6 bases). V was pared by 2 bases and J by 5 bases, with 12 bases between. The CDR3 contains 15 residues. Looked up from germline, CDR1 is ENHRY and CDR2 is SYGVKD.

The chain carries TRBV30 and TRBJ2-1; D gene unclear. With 1 base removed from V and 5 bases from J, the gap between germline ends came to 9 bases. Looked up from germline, CDR1 is GTSNPN and CDR2 is SVGIG (reference sequence). The CDR3 loop spans 13 amino acids. The CDR3 loop reads CAWSGSWHNEQFF. The CDR3 region has the DNA TGTGCCTGGAGTGGTAGCTGGCACAATGAGCAGTTCTTC.

This chain joins TRBV3-1 (or the pseudogene TRBV3-2) and TRBJ2-5; TRBD2 agrees at 14 bases. Per the germline V gene, CDR1 is LGHDT and CDR2 is YNNKEL (reference sequence). The CDR3 consists of 16 residues. Trimming removed 4 bases from V and 1 base from J; junction bases left unmatched: 2. CDR3 nucleotide sequence: TGTGCCAGCAGCCGGGGACTAGCGGGGGTCCAAGAGACCCAGTACTTC. Its translation: CASSRGLAGVQETQYF.

J is TRBJ1-2 and V is TRBV11-2; 7 positions agree with TRBD1. CDR3 length equals 14 residues. CDR1 is SGHAT, CDR2 FQNNGV, per germline. V lost 0 bases to trimming and J lost 7 bases; unmatched junction nucleotides: 5. CDR3: CASSLERQGVGYTF. CDR3 bases: TGTGCCAGCAGCTTAGAAAGACAGGGTGTTGGCTACACCTTC.

The chain is built from TRBV6-5 and TRBJ2-6, with 7 nucleotides matching TRBD2. V was pared by 8 bases and J by 2 bases, with 6 bases of the junction left unmatched. The CDR3 has 15 residues. Germline-derived CDR1 and CDR2 are MNHEY and SVGAGI. In DNA form, the CDR3 reads TGTGCCAGCGTTCAGGGAGGGACTGGGGCCAACGTCCTGACTTTC. Translation: CASVQGGTGANVLTF.

V and J are TRBV25-1 and TRBJ2-1, with 11 bases lining up with TRBD2. V shed 10 bases, J shed 0 bases, and the junction held 11 bases outside the gene matches. The CDR3 runs to 17 residues. The germline gives CDR1 MGHDK, CDR2 SYGVNS. CDR3 amino acids: CATLGLAGVSSYNEQFF. The CDR3 region has the DNA TGTGCCACCTTAGGACTAGCGGGTGTTAGCTCCTACAATGAGCAGTTCTTC.

The V call is TRBV6-5, the J call TRBJ2-7, with D perhaps TRBD2 (5 bases). The CDR3 totals 12 residues. Germline V lookup: CDR1 MNHEY, CDR2 SVGAGI. V dropped 2 bases and J dropped 6 bases, with 8 bases sitting between them. The CDR3: CASSYLGGEQYF. The CDR3 DNA reads as TGTGCCAGCAGTTACCTTGGAGGCGAGCAGTACTTC.

The chain is built from TRBV7-9 and TRBJ1-1; 10 positions match TRBD1. Per germline, CDR1 SEHNR and CDR2 FQNEAQ (reference sequence). Trimming took 5 bases from V and 4 from J; bases not matched to a gene: 4. This CDR3 is built from 14 residues. The CDR3 DNA is TGTGCCAGCAGCCTGGGACAGGGGCCCACTGAAGCTTTCTTT. It specifies CASSLGQGPTEAFF.

The V gene is TRBV10-3, the J gene TRBJ1-2; D is uncertain. Between the trimmed V and J ends, which lost 3 bases and 2 bases, there was a span of 10 bases. The CDR3 contains 14 residues. CDR1 is ENHRY and CDR2 is SYGVKD in the germline V gene. This CDR3 reads CAISDRGSNYGYTF. In nucleotides, the CDR3 is TGTGCCATCAGTGATAGAGGTTCCAACTATGGCTACACCTTC.

The genes are TRBV4-1 and TRBJ1-5; D is ambiguous. In germline, CDR1 is MGHRA, CDR2 YSYEKL. The V gene lost 1 base and the J gene lost 2 bases, with 6 bases spanning the gap. This CDR3 is built from 14 residues. The CDR3 DNA reads TGCGCCAGCAGCCAAGGTCCGGGCAATCAGCCCCAGCATTTT. It specifies CASSQGPGNQPQHF.

The genes are TRBV7-9 and TRBJ1-2; TRBD1 is a possible D gene (5 bases). The CDR3 is 13 residues long. Germline CDR1 and CDR2: SEHNR and FQNEAQ (reference sequence). V was cut by 3 bases and J by 6 bases, with 11 bases left in between. The DNA of the CDR3 is TGTGCCAGCAGCTTGGGGGACTTCCATGGCTACACCTTC. Protein sequence: CASSLGDFHGYTF.

The chain couples TRBV29-1 to TRBJ2-1; D is perhaps TRBD2 (5 bases). V gave up 3 bases and J gave up 2 bases, with 11 bases separating them. CDR3 size: 14 residues. Per germline, CDR1 SQVTM and CDR2 ANQGSEA. CDR3 in amino acids: CSVDLDSPYNEQFF. The CDR3 nucleotides read TGCAGCGTTGATTTGGACTCACCCTACAATGAGCAGTTCTTC.